The 30 T cell receptor beta chains reported below all come from one sample, sequenced in a study of radiation and T cells in renal cell carcinoma. Some clones are missing from TCRdb's copy, which holds only in-frame ones; the method was immunoSEQ multiplex PCR. This sample carries about 90,000 clones, approximately 80% of them seen once, and the ten largest clones take around 9.4%. Regarding time point: blood 4 weeks post-SBRT, at nephrectomy. Treatment given: 15 Gy SBRT to primary tumor, nephrectomy 4 weeks later. Source: blood, taken from a patient whose treatment included radiotherapy and nephrectomy. The origin of the receptors is a man aged 45-65 years with renal cell carcinoma.

V usage is TRBV6-4 and J usage is TRBJ2-3; 7 bases map to TRBD1. The CDR3 covers 15 residues. Germline CDR1 MRHNA, CDR2 SNTAGT. V dropped 5 bases and J dropped 0; count of bases not matched to a gene: 5. As DNA, the CDR3 is TGTGCCAGCAGTCAACAGGGGATTAGCACAGATACGCAGTATTTT. Protein sequence: CASSQQGISTDTQYF.

V gene TRBV6-5 combines with J gene TRBJ2-7; 9 nucleotides match TRBD1. The CDR3 length is 14 residues. Germline V lookup: CDR1 MNHEY, CDR2 SVGAGI. J was trimmed by 5 bases and V by 4 bases; bases with no gene match: 6. CDR3 region: CASSLGTGMNEQYF. The CDR3 nucleotides are TGTGCCAGCAGTTTAGGGACAGGGATGAACGAGCAGTACTTC.

This chain connects TRBV5-4 to TRBJ2-3; TRBD2 matches at 8 bases. V was clipped by 1 base and J by 3 bases; unmatched bases: 7. CDR1 and CDR2 from the germline V gene are SGHNT and YYREEE (reference sequence). CDR3 length: 16 residues. The CDR3 sequence: CASSLSRGGPTDTQYF. The CDR3 DNA follows: TGTGCCAGCAGCTTGTCCCGGGGGGGGCCGACAGATACGCAGTATTTT. Complete variable domain (other parts from reference TRBV5-4 and TRBJ2-3): ETGVTQSPTHLIKTRGQQVTLRCSSQSGHNTVSWYQQALGQGPQFIFQYYREEENGRGNFPPRFSGLQFPNYSSELNVNALELDDSALYLCASSLSRGGPTDTQYFGPGTRLTVL.

This chain joins TRBV6-5 and TRBJ1-5, with a tentative D call TRBD1 (5 bases). V was shortened by 5 bases and J by 0 bases, with 11 bases between the two germline ends. The CDR3 contains 15 residues. The V gene's germline CDR1 is MNHEY and CDR2 SVGAGI. This CDR3 is CASSPQGNSNQPQHF. In DNA form, the CDR3 reads TGTGCCAGCAGTCCCCAGGGAAATAGCAATCAGCCCCAGCATTTT.

The chain employs TRBV5-1 and TRBJ2-5; D gene ambiguous. With 4 bases removed from V and 4 bases from J, the gap between germline ends came to 11 bases. This CDR3 comprises 13 residues. CDR1 and CDR2 from the germline V gene are SGHRS and YFSETQ. The CDR3 bases are TGCGCCAGCAGCCTCCAACGGATAGAGACCCAGTACTTC. Its translation: CASSLQRIETQYF.

The chain is built from TRBV6-6 and TRBJ1-5; 11 nucleotides match TRBD1. The CDR3 totals 16 residues. Germline V gene lookup returns CDR1 MNHNY and CDR2 SVGAGI (reference sequence). Trimming removed 4 bases from V and 3 bases from J; junction bases left unmatched: 5. The CDR3 nucleotides read TGTGCCAGCAGTTGGGACAGGGGGGTATACAATCAGCCCCAGCATTTT. Protein product: CASSWDRGVYNQPQHF.

V gene TRBV4-1 combines with J gene TRBJ2-1, with 8 bases fitting TRBD2. Germline-derived CDR1 and CDR2 are MGHRA and YSYEKL. The CDR3 contains 16 residues. V shed 2 bases, J shed 0 bases, and the junction held 3 bases outside the gene matches. The CDR3 is CASSQSGGNSYNEQFF. In nucleotides, the CDR3 is TGCGCCAGCAGCCAAAGCGGGGGAAACTCCTACAATGAGCAGTTCTTC.

The sample holds a few counts of this clone. The CDR3 DNA reads as TGCAGCGTTTTAGGAAGGGGACGGGGTGAAGCTTTCTTT. As protein: CSVLGRGRGEAFF. J is TRBJ1-1 and V is TRBV29-1, with TRBD1 as a possible D gene (5 bases). CDR1 is SQVTM and CDR2 is ANQGSEA in the germline V gene. This CDR3 is 13 amino acids long. Trimming removed 5 bases from V and 7 bases from J, with 17 bases in between.

CDR3 in DNA: TGTGCCAGCAGCCCCACGGGTACAAGCTTCGCTGGAAACACCATATATTTT. Its protein product is CASSPTGTSFAGNTIYF. The chain couples TRBV7-6 to TRBJ1-3, with unresolved D. The germline CDR1 and CDR2 sequences are SGHVS and FNYEAQ. The V and J ends lost 5 bases and 2 bases respectively, with 19 bases between them. There are 17 residues in the CDR3.

V gene TRBV4-1 combines with J gene TRBJ1-6; no firm D call. The CDR3 sequence is 17 residues long. Germline V CDR1 and CDR2: MGHRA, YSYEKL. Trimming removed 4 bases from V and 6 bases from J, with 19 bases in between. The CDR3, as DNA: TGCGCCAGCAGCCGTATAGCCAGCGGCCCCCTTAATTCACCCCTCCACTTT. Translation gives CASSRIASGPLNSPLHF.

The chain recombines TRBV5-1 with TRBJ2-5; tentative D call: TRBD2 (6 bases). CDR3 size: 14 residues. Germline V gene data show CDR1 as SGHRS and CDR2 as YFSETQ. V lost 1 base, J lost 3 bases, and 10 bases lay in between. The CDR3 coding sequence is TGCGCCAGCAGCTTGATGACGGGGGAAGAGACCCAGTACTTC. Translated, it gives CASSLMTGEETQYF.

The chain uses TRBV7-9 and TRBJ2-7; TRBD2 is a possible D gene (6 bases). Per germline, CDR1 SEHNR and CDR2 FQNEAQ (reference sequence). The ends were cut back, 5 bases at V and 2 bases at J, with 13 bases in the middle. The CDR3 extends over 14 amino acids. The CDR3 region is CASSSSGRTYEQYF. DNA of the CDR3: TGTGCCAGCAGCAGTAGCGGTAGGACCTACGAGCAGTACTTC.

The chain joins TRBV30 to TRBJ1-4, with no clear D. The CDR3 length is 14 residues. The germline V and J ends were trimmed by 2 bases and 4 bases, with 11 bases remaining between them. The germline V gene has CDR1 GTSNPN and CDR2 SVGIG (reference sequence). Written as DNA, the CDR3 is TGTGCCTGGAGTCCCACAGTTTTTAATGAAAAACTGTTTTTT. Its protein is CAWSPTVFNEKLFF.

V is TRBV9 and J is TRBJ2-2; possibly TRBD2 for D (6 bases). Germline assignment: CDR1 SGDLS and CDR2 YYNGEE. V was clipped by 3 bases and J by 8 bases, with 14 bases between them. The CDR3 totals 14 residues. The CDR3 region has the DNA TGTGCCAGCAGCGAGGGACTGAGGAGAGGGGAGCTGTTTTTT. This translates into CASSEGLRRGELFF.

This sequence joins TRBV28 and TRBJ1-3, with D possibly TRBD1 on 6 matching bases. Deletions cut 5 bases from V and 3 bases from J, with 14 bases between. The CDR3 has 15 amino acids. Germline CDR1 is MDHEN and CDR2 is SYDVKM. CDR3 in DNA: TGTGCCAGCAGTCGAACACCGACAGGTGGAAACACCATATATTTT. As protein: CASSRTPTGGNTIYF.

This chain links TRBV5-1 with TRBJ2-4, with TRBD2 matching over 10 bases. CDR1 and CDR2 from the germline V gene are SGHRS and YFSETQ. This CDR3 comprises 14 residues. V was clipped by 4 bases and J by 13 bases; unmatched bases: 11. In DNA form, the CDR3 reads TGCGCCAGCAGCACAGAGGGGACTAGCGAGATCCAGTACTTC. Residues: CASSTEGTSEIQYF.

The chain carries TRBV5-4 and TRBJ2-3; D is unresolved. In germline, CDR1 is SGHNT, CDR2 YYREEE (reference sequence). This CDR3 is 13 amino acids long. Trimming cost V 3 bases and J 5 bases, with 10 bases left between them. This CDR3 is CASSSKTQDTQYF. In DNA form, the CDR3 reads TGTGCCAGCAGCTCAAAAACGCAAGATACGCAGTATTTT.

This CDR3 is CASSLDGRTANTGELFF. The CDR3 nucleotides read TGTGCCAGCAGCTTGGACGGGAGGACCGCGAACACCGGGGAGCTGTTTTTT. This chain joins TRBV5-4 and TRBJ2-2, with 7 bases fitting TRBD2. The CDR3 runs 17 residues. Germline assignment: CDR1 SGHNT and CDR2 YYREEE (reference sequence). V was pared by 0 bases and J by 0 bases, with 5 bases of the junction left unmatched.

On this clone: A junction boundary mismatches the germline segment, possibly from a read error. The rearrangement uses TRBV5-1 and TRBJ1-1; the D gene is possibly TRBD1 (5 bases). This CDR3 has 17 amino acids. Germline CDR1 reads SGHRS; CDR2 reads YFSETQ. As DNA, the CDR3 is TGCGCCAGCAGCTTTGGCGCTGCGGGGGGTATGAATACTGAAGCTTTCTTT. Translation: CASSFGAAGGMNTEAFF.

The chain is built from TRBV2 and TRBJ1-5; no definite D call. CDR1 and CDR2 (germline): SNHLY, FYNNEI. This CDR3 spans 12 amino acids. V was clipped by 4 bases and J by 9 bases, with 10 bases between them. In DNA form, the CDR3 reads TGTGCCAGCAGTGCCTCATGGGCGCCCCAGCATTTT. It translates to CASSASWAPQHF.

The chain joins TRBV5-1 to TRBJ1-3, with a possible D match to TRBD1 (6 bases). CDR1 is SGHRS, CDR2 YFSETQ, per germline. The V and J ends lost 1 base and 4 bases respectively, with 9 bases between them. The CDR3 sequence is 14 residues long. CDR3 bases: TGCGCCAGCAGCTTGCCCGGACAGGGAAACACCATATATTTT. It yields the protein CASSLPGQGNTIYF. The variable domain in full, completed from reference TRBV5-1 and TRBJ1-3, reads KAGVTQTPRYLIKTRGQQVTLSCSPISGHRSVSWYQQTPGQGLQFLFEYFSETQRNKGNFPGRFSGRQFSNSRSEMNVSTLELGDSALYLCASSLPGQGNTIYFGEGSWLTVV.

J is TRBJ1-5 and V is TRBV5-4; D uncertain. The CDR3 is 15 residues long. Germline V gene lookup returns CDR1 SGHNT and CDR2 YYREEE (reference sequence). Trimming removed 4 bases at V and 1 base at J, with 12 bases between. The CDR3: CASSRWGLSNQPQHF. The CDR3 DNA sequence: TGTGCCAGCAGCCGCTGGGGTCTCAGCAATCAGCCCCAGCATTTT.

The chain is built from TRBV5-6 and TRBJ1-4; 8 bases align to TRBD1. The CDR3 runs to 15 residues. Per the germline V gene, CDR1 is SGHDT and CDR2 is YYEEEE. The V segment lost 0 bases and the J segment 8 bases; nucleotides outside the gene matches: 6. The CDR3 DNA is TGTGCCAGCAGCTTGGCCGGGACAGGTGACGAAAAACTGTTTTTT. The encoded protein is CASSLAGTGDEKLFF.

The chain has TRBV4-1 and TRBJ2-7; D is ambiguous. V dropped 4 bases and J dropped 0 bases, with 22 bases sitting between them. The CDR3 has 18 residues. Germline assignment: CDR1 MGHRA and CDR2 YSYEKL. CDR3 bases: TGCGCCAGCAGCCGCCTACCCCTCTCTACTTACTACTCCTACGAGCAGTACTTC. This sequence encodes CASSRLPLSTYYSYEQYF.

The chain employs TRBV12-2 and TRBJ1-5; the tabulated D call, TRBD1, remains unverified against the DNA. TRBV12-2 is a known pseudogene. The CDR3 covers 21 residues. The CDR3: CASRLEGRTGVLLFSNQPQHF. The CDR3 nucleotides are TGTGCAAGTCGCTTAGAGGGCAGGACAGGAGTTCTTCTTTTTAGCAATCAGCCCCAGCATTTT.

This clone was observed a single time. The gene calls are TRBV28 and TRBJ2-7; either TRBD1 or TRBD2 may fit D (5 bases each). The germline V gene encodes CDR1 MDHEN and CDR2 SYDVKM. Trimming removed 9 bases from V and 4 bases from J, with 19 bases in between. The CDR3 is 14 residues long. The CDR3 region is CASHKFFREYEQYF. Written as DNA, the CDR3 is TGTGCCAGTCACAAATTTTTCAGGGAGTACGAGCAGTACTTC.

This chain uses TRBV12-5 with TRBJ2-5; 8 bases line up with TRBD2. Germline CDR1 LGHNT, CDR2 FRNRAP. Trimming cost V 7 bases and J 1 base; bases outside gene matches: 8. There are 15 residues in the CDR3. As DNA, the CDR3 is TGTGCTAGTGTGTTTGGCGGGGGGTTCCAAGAGACCCAGTACTTC. The encoded protein is CASVFGGGFQETQYF.

The chain has TRBV29-1 and TRBJ1-1; a possible D gene is TRBD1 (6 bases). The length of the CDR3 is 12 residues. The germline CDR1 and CDR2 sequences are SQVTM and ANQGSEA. The CDR3: CTSGHINTEAFF. The CDR3 DNA follows: TGCACCTCGGGACACATCAACACTGAAGCTTTCTTT.

This chain joins TRBV15 and TRBJ1-2; 7 bases align to TRBD1. CDR3 length equals 14 residues. The V and J ends lost 0 bases and 8 bases, in that order; junction bases with no gene match: 6. Germline V gene data show CDR1 as LNHNV and CDR2 as YYDKDF (reference sequence). CDR3 coding DNA: TGTGCCACCAGCAGAGATATGAACAGGGGCGGCTACACCTTC. As protein: CATSRDMNRGGYTF.

The chain has TRBV7-8 and TRBJ2-3, with D unclear. The V end was cut by 1 base, the J end by 0 bases, with 8 bases between. Per the germline V gene, CDR1 is SGHVS and CDR2 is FQNEAQ. The CDR3 extends over 15 amino acids. The DNA for the CDR3 is TGTGCCAGCAGCTTAGAGGCCACTAGCACAGATACGCAGTATTTT. It specifies CASSLEATSTDTQYF.